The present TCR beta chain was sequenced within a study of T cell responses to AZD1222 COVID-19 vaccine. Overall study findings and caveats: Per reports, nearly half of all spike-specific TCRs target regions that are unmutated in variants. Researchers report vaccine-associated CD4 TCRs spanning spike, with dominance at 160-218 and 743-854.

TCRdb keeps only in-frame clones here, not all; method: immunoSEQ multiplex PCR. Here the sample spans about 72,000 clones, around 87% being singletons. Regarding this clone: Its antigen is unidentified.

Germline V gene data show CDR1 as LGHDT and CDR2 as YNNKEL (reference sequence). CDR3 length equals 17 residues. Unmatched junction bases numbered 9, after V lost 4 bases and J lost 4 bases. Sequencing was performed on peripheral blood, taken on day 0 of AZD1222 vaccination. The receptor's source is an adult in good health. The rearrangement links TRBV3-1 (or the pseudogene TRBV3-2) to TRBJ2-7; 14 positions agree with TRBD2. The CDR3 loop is CASSRDEGTSGGYEQYF. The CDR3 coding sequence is TGTGCCAGCAGCCGCGACGAGGGGACTAGCGGGGGTTACGAGCAGTACTTC.